This T cell receptor beta chain was found in a study of T cell responses to AZD1222 COVID-19 vaccine. Overall study results and limits: Clonal diversity was possibly underestimated; the donors were predominantly white British and more often female. At baseline, just six or seven AZD1222 recipients tested seropositive.

The table lists this clone with a count of one. What it binds is unknown. The J segment lost 7 bases and the V segment lost 4 bases, leaving 7 bases of the junction unmatched. This CDR3 is built from 15 residues. CDR1 is SGHTA, CDR2 FQGNSA, per germline. Only in-frame clones appear in the TCRdb table, and some are missing; sequencing was by immunoSEQ multiplex PCR. This table has some 120,000 clones, 80% to 90% appearing once. This chain uses TRBV7-2 with TRBJ1-4; 9 nucleotides align to TRBD1. Sample: peripheral blood, taken 28 days after the second AZD1222 dose. The receptor was isolated from an adult who received the AZD1222 COVID-19 vaccine. The CDR3 loop reads CASSSTGGAREKLFF. The CDR3 bases are TGTGCCAGCAGCTCGACAGGGGGTGCTCGTGAAAAACTGTTTTTT.